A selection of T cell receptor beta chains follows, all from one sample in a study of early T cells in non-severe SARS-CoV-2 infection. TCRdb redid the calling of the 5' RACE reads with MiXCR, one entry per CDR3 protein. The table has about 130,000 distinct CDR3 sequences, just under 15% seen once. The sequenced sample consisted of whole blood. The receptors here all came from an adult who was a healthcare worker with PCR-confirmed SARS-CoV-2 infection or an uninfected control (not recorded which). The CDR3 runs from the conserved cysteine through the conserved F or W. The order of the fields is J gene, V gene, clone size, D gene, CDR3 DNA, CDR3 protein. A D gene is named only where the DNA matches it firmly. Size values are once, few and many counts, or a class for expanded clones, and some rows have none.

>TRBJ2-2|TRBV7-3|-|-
TGTGCCAGCAGCGCAACAGTGGCCGGGGAGCTGTTTTTT
CASSATVAGELFF
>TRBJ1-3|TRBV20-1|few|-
TGCAGTGCCAACAAGGACAGTGCAAACACCATATATTTT
CSANKDSANTIYF
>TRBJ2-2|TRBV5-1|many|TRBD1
TGCGCCAGCAGCTTGGGGACAGGGAACACCGGGGAGCTGTTTTTT
CASSLGTGNTGELFF
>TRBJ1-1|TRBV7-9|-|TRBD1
TGTGCCAGCAGTCAGGGGGCGAACACTGAAGCTTTCTTT
CASSQGANTEAFF
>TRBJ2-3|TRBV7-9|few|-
TGTGCCAGCAGCCCCCGAGGTGAGGGCGTGGGGACAGATACGCAGTATTTT
CASSPRGEGVGTDTQYF
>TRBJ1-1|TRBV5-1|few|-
TGCGCCAGCAGCTTTTCCGGGACGGTGAACACTGAAGCTTTCTTT
CASSFSGTVNTEAFF
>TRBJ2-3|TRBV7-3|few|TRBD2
TGTGCCAGCAGCTTGGGTCTAGCGGGGACGCGCACAGATACGCAGTATTTT
CASSLGLAGTRTDTQYF
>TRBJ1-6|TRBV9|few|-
TGTGCCAGCAGCGCCGGGGCGACAGGACCCCTCCACTTT
CASSAGATGPLHF
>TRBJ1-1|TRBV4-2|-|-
TGTGCCAGCAGCCAAGTCCACAGGGTTTACACTGAAGCTTTCTTT
CASSQVHRVYTEAFF
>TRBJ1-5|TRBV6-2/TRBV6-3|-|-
TGTGCCAGCAGTTACTCGCCCCGGGAAGGTCAGCCCCAGCATTTT
CASSYSPREGQPQHF
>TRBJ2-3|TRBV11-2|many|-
TGTGCCAGCAGCTACAGGGTATCGGATACGCAGTATTTT
CASSYRVSDTQYF
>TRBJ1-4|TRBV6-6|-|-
TGTGCCAGCAGCCACTTGGATATGGATGAAAAACTGTTTTTT
CASSHLDMDEKLFF
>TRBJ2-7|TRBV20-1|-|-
TGCAGTGCTAGTAGGGGGGGGCAGTACGAGCAGTACTTC
CSASRGGQYEQYF
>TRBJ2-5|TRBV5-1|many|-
TGCGCCAGCAGCCCGGGACTGGAGACCCAGTACTTC
CASSPGLETQYF
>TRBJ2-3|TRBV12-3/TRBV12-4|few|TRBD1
TGTGCCAGCAGTTTATTCGGGACAGGGGGCCTCACAGATACGCAGTATTTT
CASSLFGTGGLTDTQYF
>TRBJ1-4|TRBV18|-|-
TGTGCCAGCTCACCAAGGCCACCGGGGAATGAAAAACTGTTTTTT
CASSPRPPGNEKLFF
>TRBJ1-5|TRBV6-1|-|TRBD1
TGTGCCAGCAGGGAGGACAGGGGGAGGTTGATCAATCAGCCCCAGCATTTT
CASREDRGRLINQPQHF
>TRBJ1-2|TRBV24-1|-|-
TGTGCCACCAGTGATTTGGGAACAAGTGAGAATGGCTACACCTTC
CATSDLGTSENGYTF
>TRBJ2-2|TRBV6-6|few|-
TGTGCCAGCAGCCAACAAGGAGGGGGGGAGCTGTTTTTT
CASSQQGGGELFF
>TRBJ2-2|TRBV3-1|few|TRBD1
TGTGCCAGCAGCCCCGGACAGGGATACACCGGGGAGCTGTTTTTT
CASSPGQGYTGELFF
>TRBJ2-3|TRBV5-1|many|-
TGCGCCAGCATCACGGCAGATACGCAGTATTTT
CASITADTQYF
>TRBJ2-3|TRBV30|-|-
TGTGCCTGGAGTGTACTAAATACGCAGTATTTT
CAWSVLNTQYF
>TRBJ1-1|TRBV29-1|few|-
TGCAGCGTTTTGGGGGAGGTTGAAGCTTTCTTT
CSVLGEVEAFF
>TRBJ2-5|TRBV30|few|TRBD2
TGTGCCTGGAGGACTAGCGGAGAGACCCAGTACTTC
CAWRTSGETQYF
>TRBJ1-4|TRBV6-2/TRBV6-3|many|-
TGTGCCAGCAGGGAGAATGAAAAACTGTTTTTT
CASRENEKLFF
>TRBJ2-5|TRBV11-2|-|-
TGTGCCAGCAGCGCGACCGGCAGGAGAGAGACCCAGTACTTC
CASSATGRRETQYF
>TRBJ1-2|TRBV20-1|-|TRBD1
TGCAGTGCTGGACAGGTCTATGGCTACACCTTC
CSAGQVYGYTF
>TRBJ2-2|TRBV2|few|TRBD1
TGTGCCAGCAACCCACAGGGGACCGGGGAGCTGTTTTTT
CASNPQGTGELFF
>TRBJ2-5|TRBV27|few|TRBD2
TGTGCCAGCACCCACGACCCGGGGGGGCCCCAAGAGACCCAGTACTTC
CASTHDPGGPQETQYF
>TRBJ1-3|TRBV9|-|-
TGTGCCAGCAGCCTTACAGGCGGCTCTGGAAACACCATATATTTT
CASSLTGGSGNTIYF
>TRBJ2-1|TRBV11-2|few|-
TGTGCCAGCAGCCGTGGACAGATCAATGAGCAGTTCTTC
CASSRGQINEQFF
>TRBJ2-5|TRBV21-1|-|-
TGTGCCAGCAGCAAACACAGGGAAGAGACCCAGTACTTC
CASSKHREETQYF
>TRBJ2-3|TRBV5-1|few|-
TGCGCCAGCAGCTTGCTTTCCAGCGTCGGAGATACGCAGTATTTT
CASSLLSSVGDTQYF
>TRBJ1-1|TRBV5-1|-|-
TGCGCCAGCAGCTTAGCCCGAACAGGAATCAACACTGAAGCTTTCTTT
CASSLARTGINTEAFF
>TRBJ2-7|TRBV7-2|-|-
TGTGCCAGCAGCCCAGAACGAGGGAACGAGCAGTACTTC
CASSPERGNEQYF
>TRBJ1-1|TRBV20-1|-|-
TGCAGTGCTAGTCCCGGTGTTGGTGGAGAAGCTTTCTTT
CSASPGVGGEAFF
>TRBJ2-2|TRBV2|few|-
TGTGCCACAAGTACCGGGACCCAGAGGACCGGGGAGCTGTTTTTT
CATSTGTQRTGELFF
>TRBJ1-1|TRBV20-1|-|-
TGCAGTGCTAGATTCGCTCGCATGAACACTGAAGCTTTCTTT
CSARFARMNTEAFF
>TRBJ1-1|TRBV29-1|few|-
TGCAGCGCGATTTTTTCTCCCACTGAAGCTTTCTTT
CSAIFSPTEAFF
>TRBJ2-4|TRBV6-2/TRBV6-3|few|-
TGTGCCAGCAGCCCTCATGGCCGGGGGCAACAAAACATTCAGTACTTC
CASSPHGRGQQNIQYF
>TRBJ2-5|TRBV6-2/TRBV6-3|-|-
TGTGCCAGCAGGCCCGGCCTAGTCGGGACCCAGTACTTC
CASRPGLVGTQYF
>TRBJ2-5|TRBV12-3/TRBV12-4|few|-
TGTGCCAGCAGTTTTAAGGCGGGGAGCGAGACCCAGTACTTC
CASSFKAGSETQYF
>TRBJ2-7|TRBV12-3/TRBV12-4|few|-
TGTGCCAGCAGTTTCGGGGACGAAGTGGGGTACTTC
CASSFGDEVGYF
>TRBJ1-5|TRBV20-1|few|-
TGCAGTGCTAGAGAGGGGATTTATAGCAATCAGCCCCAGCATTTT
CSAREGIYSNQPQHF
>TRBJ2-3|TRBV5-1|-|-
TGCGCCAGCAGCTCGAGGGGGGCCACAGATACGCAGTATTTT
CASSSRGATDTQYF
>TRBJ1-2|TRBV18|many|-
TGTGCCAGCTCACCGGGTCAGGACTATGGCTACACCTTC
CASSPGQDYGYTF
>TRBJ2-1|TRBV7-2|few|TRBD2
TGTGCCAGCAGCCCTTCTAGCGGGGGTGCCCACCTGCAGTTCTTC
CASSPSSGGAHLQFF
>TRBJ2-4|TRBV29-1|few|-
TGCAGCGTGCTCGCCAAAAACATTCAGTACTTC
CSVLAKNIQYF
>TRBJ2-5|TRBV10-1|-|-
TGCGCCAGCAGTTTCGGACAGGAGGGAGAGACCCAGTACTTC
CASSFGQEGETQYF
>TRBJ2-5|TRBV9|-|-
TGTGCCAGCAGCCCCGGATGGCAAGAGACCCAGTACTTC
CASSPGWQETQYF
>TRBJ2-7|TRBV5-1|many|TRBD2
TGTGCCAGCAGCCTAGCGGGGAGCTCCTACGAGCAGTACTTC
CASSLAGSSYEQYF
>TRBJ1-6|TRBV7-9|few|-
TGTGCCAGCAGCGCTCAAAATTCACCCCTCCACTTT
CASSAQNSPLHF
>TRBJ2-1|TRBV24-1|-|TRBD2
TGTGCCACCAGTGATTCTAGCGGAGATTACAATGAGCAGTTCTTC
CATSDSSGDYNEQFF
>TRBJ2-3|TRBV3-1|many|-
TGTGCCAGCAGCTCCGGGACTAGCACAGATACGCAGTATTTT
CASSSGTSTDTQYF
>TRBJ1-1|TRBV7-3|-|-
TGTGCCAGCAGCTTAACGGGGGACCGCAACACTGAAGCTTTCTTT
CASSLTGDRNTEAFF
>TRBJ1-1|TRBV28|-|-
TGTGCCAGCAGTTTGAGGGCCTCTGAAGCTTTCTTT
CASSLRASEAFF
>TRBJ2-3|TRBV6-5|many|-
TGTGCCAGCAGGGGGGGACGGAGCACAGATACGCAGTATTTT
CASRGGRSTDTQYF
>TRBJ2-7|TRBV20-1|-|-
TGCAGTGCTAGTCTGACAAAAAGCTCCTACGAGCAGTACTTC
CSASLTKSSYEQYF
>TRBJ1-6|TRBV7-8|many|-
TGTGCCAGCAGCCCACGGGAGGCAGGCCAGTATAATTCACCCCTCCACTTT
CASSPREAGQYNSPLHF